The clone carrying this T cell receptor beta chain has only a few counts. Its matching antigen is unknown. The data stem from a study of human T cells and chemical hapten exposure. The wider study: Variability of per-sample TCR yields stemmed mainly from small differences in pooled library volume. Study observations and caveats: Sensitizing to DPC left TCRs with a frequency above 1 in 1000 unaltered.

Individual cDNA molecules each carried unique molecular identifiers attached by the library. Methods used by the authors: A typical sample had 75,000 to 100,000 TCRs, with about 23,224 to 690,600 overall. A single record per CDR3 protein comes from TCRdb applying MiXCR to the 5' RACE reads. It is TCRdb's table, rather than the study itself, that gives the V and J calls and clone size. The repertoire holds under 150,000 distinct CDR3 sequences, with around a fifth as singletons. CDR3 length: 12 amino acids. The germline V gene has CDR1 MNHEY and CDR2 SMNVEV (reference sequence). With 5 bases removed from V and 0 bases from J, the gap between germline ends came to 4 bases. It was from unfractionated whole blood that total RNA was extracted.

The TCR sequence derives from a human donor in good health. The rearrangement uses TRBV27 and TRBJ1-1; D is unclear. CDR3 protein: CASSTMNTEAFF. For the CDR3, the DNA is TGTGCCAGCAGTACCATGAACACTGAAGCTTTCTTT.